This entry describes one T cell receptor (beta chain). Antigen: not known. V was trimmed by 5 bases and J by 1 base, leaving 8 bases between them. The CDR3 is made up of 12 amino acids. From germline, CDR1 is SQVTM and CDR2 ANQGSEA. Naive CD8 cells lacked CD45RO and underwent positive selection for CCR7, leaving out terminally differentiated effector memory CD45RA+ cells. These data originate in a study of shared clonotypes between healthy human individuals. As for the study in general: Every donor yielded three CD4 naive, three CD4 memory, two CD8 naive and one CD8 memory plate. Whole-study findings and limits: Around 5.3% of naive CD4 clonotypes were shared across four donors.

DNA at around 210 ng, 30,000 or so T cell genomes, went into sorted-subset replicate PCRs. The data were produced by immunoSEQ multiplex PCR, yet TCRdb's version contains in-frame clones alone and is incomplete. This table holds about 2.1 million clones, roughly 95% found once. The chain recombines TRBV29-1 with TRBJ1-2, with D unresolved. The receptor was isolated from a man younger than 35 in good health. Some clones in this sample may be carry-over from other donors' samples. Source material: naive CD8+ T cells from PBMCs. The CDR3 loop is CSVSDNNYGYTF. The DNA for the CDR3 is TGCAGCGTTTCAGATAATAACTATGGCTACACCTTC. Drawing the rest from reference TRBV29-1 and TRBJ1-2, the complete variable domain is SAVISQKPSRDICQRGTSLTIQCQVDSQVTMMFWYRQQPGQSLTLIATANQGSEATYESGFVIDKFPISRPNLTFSTLTVSNMSPEDSSIYLCSVSDNNYGYTFGSGTRLTVV.